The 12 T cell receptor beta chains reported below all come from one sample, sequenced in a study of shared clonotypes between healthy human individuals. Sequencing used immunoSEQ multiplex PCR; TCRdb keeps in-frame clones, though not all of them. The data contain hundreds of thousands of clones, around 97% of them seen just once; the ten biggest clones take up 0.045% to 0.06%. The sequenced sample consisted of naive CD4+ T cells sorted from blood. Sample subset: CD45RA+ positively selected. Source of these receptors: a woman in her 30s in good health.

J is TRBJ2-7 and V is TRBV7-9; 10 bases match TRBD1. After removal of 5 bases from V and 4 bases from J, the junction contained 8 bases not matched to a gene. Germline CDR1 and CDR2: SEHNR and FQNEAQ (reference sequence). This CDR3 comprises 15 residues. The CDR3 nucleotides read TGTGCCAGCAGCCCCCGGACAGGGGGTACTTACGAGCAGTACTTC. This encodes CASSPRTGGTYEQYF.

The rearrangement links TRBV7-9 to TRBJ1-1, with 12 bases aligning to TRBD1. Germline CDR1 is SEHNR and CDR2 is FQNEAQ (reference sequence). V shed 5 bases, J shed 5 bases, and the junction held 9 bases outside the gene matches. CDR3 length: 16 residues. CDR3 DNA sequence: TGTGCCAGCAGCACGGGACAGGGGGCGCGTCGGACTGAAGCTTTCTTT. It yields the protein CASSTGQGARRTEAFF.

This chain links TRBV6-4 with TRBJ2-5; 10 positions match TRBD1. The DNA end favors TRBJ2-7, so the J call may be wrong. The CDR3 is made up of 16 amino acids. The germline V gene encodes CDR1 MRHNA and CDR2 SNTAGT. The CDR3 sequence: CASSPTGTGVMYEQYF. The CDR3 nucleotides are TGTGCCAGCAGCCCAACCGGGACAGGGGTAATGTACGAGCAGTACTTC.

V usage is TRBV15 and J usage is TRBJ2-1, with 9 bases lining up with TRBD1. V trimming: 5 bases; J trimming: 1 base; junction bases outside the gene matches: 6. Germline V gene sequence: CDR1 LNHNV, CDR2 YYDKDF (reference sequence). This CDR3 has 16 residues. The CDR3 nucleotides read TGTGCCACCAGCTTGGCCGGGACAGGGTCCTACAATGAGCAGTTCTTC. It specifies CATSLAGTGSYNEQFF.

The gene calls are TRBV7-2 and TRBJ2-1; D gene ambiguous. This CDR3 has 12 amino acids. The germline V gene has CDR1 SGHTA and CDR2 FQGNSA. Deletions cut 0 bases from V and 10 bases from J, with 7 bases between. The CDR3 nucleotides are TGTGCCAGCAGCTTAGCTTCGCTAGAGCAGTTCTTC. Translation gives CASSLASLEQFF.

CDR3: CAWSRDNRNTGELFF. In nucleotides, the CDR3 is TGTGCCTGGAGCCGGGACAACAGGAACACCGGGGAGCTGTTTTTT. This chain connects TRBV30 to TRBJ2-2; D is possibly TRBD1 (6 bases). From germline, CDR1 is GTSNPN and CDR2 SVGIG (reference sequence). This CDR3 has 15 amino acids. V was shortened by 3 bases and J by 1 base, with 12 bases between the two germline ends.

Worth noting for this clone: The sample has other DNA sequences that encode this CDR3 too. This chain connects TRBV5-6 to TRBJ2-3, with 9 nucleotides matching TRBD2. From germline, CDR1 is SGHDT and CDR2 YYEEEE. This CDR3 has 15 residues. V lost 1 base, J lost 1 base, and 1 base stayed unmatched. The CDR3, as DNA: TGTGCCAGCAGCTTGTTAGCGGGGGGCACAGATACGCAGTATTTT. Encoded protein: CASSLLAGGTDTQYF.

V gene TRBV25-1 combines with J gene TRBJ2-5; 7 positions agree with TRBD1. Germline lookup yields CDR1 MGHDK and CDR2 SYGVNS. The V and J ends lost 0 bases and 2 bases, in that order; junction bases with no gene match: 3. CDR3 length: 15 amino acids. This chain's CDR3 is CASSEYMGQQETQYF. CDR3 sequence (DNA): TGTGCCAGCAGTGAATATATGGGACAGCAAGAGACCCAGTACTTC. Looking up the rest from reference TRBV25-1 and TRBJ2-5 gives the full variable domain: EADIYQTPRYLVIGTGKKITLECSQTMGHDKMYWYQQDPGMELHLIHYSYGVNSTEKGDLSSESTVSRIRTEHFPLTLESARPSHTSQYLCASSEYMGQQETQYFGPGTRLLVL.

CDR3 nucleotide sequence: TGTGCCAGCAGCTTGGGATCTCGAAAGGGGGAGCAGTTCTTC. This translates into CASSLGSRKGEQFF. The rearrangement links TRBV7-9 to TRBJ2-1, with a weak D call TRBD1 (5 bases). CDR1 is SEHNR and CDR2 is FQNEAQ in the germline V gene (reference sequence). There are 14 residues in the CDR3. Trimming left V 3 bases short and J 10 bases short, with 16 bases between.

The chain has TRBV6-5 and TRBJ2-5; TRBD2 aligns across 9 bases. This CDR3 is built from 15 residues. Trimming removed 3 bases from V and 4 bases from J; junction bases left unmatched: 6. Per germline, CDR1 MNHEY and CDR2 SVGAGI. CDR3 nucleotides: TGTGCCAGCAGTTATATGGTAGCGGGAGTAGAGACCCAGTACTTC. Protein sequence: CASSYMVAGVETQYF.

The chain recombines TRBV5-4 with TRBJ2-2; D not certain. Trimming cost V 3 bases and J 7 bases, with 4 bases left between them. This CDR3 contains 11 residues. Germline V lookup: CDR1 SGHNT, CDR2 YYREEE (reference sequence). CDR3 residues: CASSWGGELFF. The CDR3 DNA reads TGTGCCAGCAGCTGGGGCGGGGAGCTGTTTTTT. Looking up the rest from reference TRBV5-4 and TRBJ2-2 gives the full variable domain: ETGVTQSPTHLIKTRGQQVTLRCSSQSGHNTVSWYQQALGQGPQFIFQYYREEENGRGNFPPRFSGLQFPNYSSELNVNALELDDSALYLCASSWGGELFFGEGSRLTVL.

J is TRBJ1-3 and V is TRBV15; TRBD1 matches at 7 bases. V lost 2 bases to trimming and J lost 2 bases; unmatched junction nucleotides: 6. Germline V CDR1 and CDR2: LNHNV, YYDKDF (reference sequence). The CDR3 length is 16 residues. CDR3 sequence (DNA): TGTGCCACCAGCAGAAACAGGGGACAGACTGGAAACACCATATATTTT. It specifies CATSRNRGQTGNTIYF.